This T cell receptor (beta chain) was observed in a study of cytomegalovirus exposure and HLA in healthy donors. Profiling relied on immunoSEQ multiplex PCR, and the TCRdb table lists in-frame clones only, not all of them. The sample contains hundreds of thousands of clones, 86% of which appear only once. The sample consisted of PBMCs. This TCR was sampled from a woman aged 18 to 35 in good health and CMV-seronegative.

This CDR3 reads CASMRAGGYQETQYF. The CDR3 bases are TGTGCCAGCATGCGAGCGGGGGGGTACCAAGAGACCCAGTACTTC. The chain joins TRBV2 to TRBJ2-5; TRBD2 matches at 10 bases. The CDR3 consists of 15 residues. Germline V gene lookup returns CDR1 SNHLY and CDR2 FYNNEI. J lost 0 bases, V lost 7 bases, and 5 bases had no gene match.